This T cell receptor beta chain was observed in a study of blood T cell repertoires in COVID-19. Study-wide background: Acute and convalescent COVID-19 specimens originated in the United States, Italy and Spain. The cDNA or gDNA used as material had been derived from T cells, B-cell-depleted T cells, or PBMCs.

In the authors' workflow: It was from reference gene primer amplification that nucleated cell counts were estimated. The method was immunoSEQ multiplex PCR; TCRdb's version includes in-frame clones alone and lacks a portion of them. The DNA was the basis for D and trimming; V, J and clone size are from that table. The table lists a few hundred thousand clones, 70% to 90% of them singletons. Trimming removed 5 bases at V and 0 bases at J, with 14 bases between. The length of the CDR3 is 16 residues. Germline V gene lookup returns CDR1 SEHNR and CDR2 FQNEAQ (reference sequence). This clone was found a few times.

This receptor was identified in a man in his sixties who had recovered from COVID-19. The chain has TRBV7-9 and TRBJ2-1; D might be TRBD2 (7 bases). The sample consisted of peripheral blood. For the CDR3, the DNA is TGTGCCAGCAGCCGGGGGGCACTGAGCTCCTACAATGAGCAGTTCTTC. It is translated as CASSRGALSSYNEQFF.